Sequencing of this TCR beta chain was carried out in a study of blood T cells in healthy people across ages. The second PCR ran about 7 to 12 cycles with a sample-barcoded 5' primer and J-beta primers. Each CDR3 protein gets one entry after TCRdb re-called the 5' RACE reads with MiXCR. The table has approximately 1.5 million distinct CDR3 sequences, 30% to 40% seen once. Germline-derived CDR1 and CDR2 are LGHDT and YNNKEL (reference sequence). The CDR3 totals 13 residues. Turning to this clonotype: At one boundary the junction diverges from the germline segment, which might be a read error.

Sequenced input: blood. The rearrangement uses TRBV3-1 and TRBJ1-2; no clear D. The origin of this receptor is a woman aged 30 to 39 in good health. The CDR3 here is CASSQDSPYGHTF. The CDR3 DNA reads TGTGCCAGCAGCCAAGACAGCCCCTATGGCCACACCTTC.